The clone carrying this T cell receptor (beta chain) was recorded at least ten times. Antigen: not known. The sample belongs to a study of early T cells in non-severe SARS-CoV-2 infection. In the study overall: From unsorted whole blood, bulk RNA was sequenced, and the chains remained unpaired. Overall study results and limits: Database matching using VDJdb favored anti-spike CD8 responses, with private and CD4 specificities left missing.

Unique molecular identifiers were affixed to single, distinct cDNA molecules. In TCRdb, the 5' RACE reads were re-called with MiXCR into one record per CDR3 protein. The profile shows 70,000 to 90,000 distinct CDR3 sequences, around 15% of them singletons. Germline CDR1 is KGHSH and CDR2 is LQKENI. After removal of 0 bases from V and 3 bases from J, the junction contained 7 bases not matched to a gene. The CDR3 runs 16 residues. The clonotype was recovered from an adult who was a healthcare worker with PCR-confirmed SARS-CoV-2 infection or an uninfected control (not recorded which). The V call is TRBV18, the J call TRBJ1-2, with TRBD1 identical over 7 bases. The sample was whole blood. The CDR3 DNA reads TGTGCCAGCTCACCACCGAGGACAGGACCCTACTATGGCTACACCTTC. Protein product: CASSPPRTGPYYGYTF.